This T cell receptor (beta chain) was captured in a study of blood T cells in healthy people across ages. Using a J-beta primer mix together with a sample-barcoded 5' primer, a second PCR was run for about 6 to 11 cycles. A single record per CDR3 protein comes from TCRdb applying MiXCR to the 5' RACE reads. In the table there are 950,000 to 1,200,000 distinct CDR3 sequences, less than 45% of which are singletons. The study's findings and limits: CMV status of donors was unknown, possibly confounding expanded clonotype changes.

There were healthy Caucasian individuals from Russia, aged 6 to 90, serving as donors. As to this clonotype: The antigen remains undetermined.

The clonotype originates from a man younger than 30 in good health. The sample was blood.

The CDR3 DNA follows: TGTGCCAGCAGTTACTCGGGACCGTATAATGAAAAACTGTTTTTT. Encoded protein: CASSYSGPYNEKLFF. The chain uses TRBV6-5 and TRBJ1-4; possibly TRBD1 for D (5 bases). CDR3 length: 15 residues. CDR1 and CDR2 (germline): MNHEY, SVGAGI. Trimming stripped 0 bases from V and 4 bases from J, with 9 bases between.